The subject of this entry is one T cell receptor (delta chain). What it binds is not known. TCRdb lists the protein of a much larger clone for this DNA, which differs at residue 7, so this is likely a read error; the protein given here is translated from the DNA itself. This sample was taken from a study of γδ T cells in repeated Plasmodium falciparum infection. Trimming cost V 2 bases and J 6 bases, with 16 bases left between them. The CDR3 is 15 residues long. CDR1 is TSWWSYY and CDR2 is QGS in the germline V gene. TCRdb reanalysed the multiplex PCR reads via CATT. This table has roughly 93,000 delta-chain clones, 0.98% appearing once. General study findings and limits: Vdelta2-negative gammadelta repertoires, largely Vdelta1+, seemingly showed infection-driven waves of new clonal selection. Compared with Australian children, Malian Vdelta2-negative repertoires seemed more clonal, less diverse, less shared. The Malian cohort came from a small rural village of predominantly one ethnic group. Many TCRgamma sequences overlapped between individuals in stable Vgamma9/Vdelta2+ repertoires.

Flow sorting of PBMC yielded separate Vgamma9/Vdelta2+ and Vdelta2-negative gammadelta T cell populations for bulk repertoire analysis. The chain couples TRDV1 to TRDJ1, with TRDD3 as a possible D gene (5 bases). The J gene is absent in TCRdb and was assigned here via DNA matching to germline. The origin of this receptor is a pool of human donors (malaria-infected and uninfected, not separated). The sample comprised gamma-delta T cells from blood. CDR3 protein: CALGEAVGVPNKLIF. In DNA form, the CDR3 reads TGTGCTCTTGGGGAAGCGGTTGGGGTCCCGAATAAACTCATCTTT.